This T cell receptor (beta chain) was captured in a study of blood T cell repertoires in COVID-19. Study in general: The analysed material was cDNA or gDNA that came from T cells, B-cell-depleted T cells, or PBMCs.

Germline values: CDR1 MDHEN, CDR2 SYDVKM. The ends were cut back, 3 bases at V and 0 bases at J, with 20 bases in the middle. CDR3 length equals 18 residues. Under the authors' procedure: Estimation of nucleated cell counts relied on the amplification of reference gene primers. Profiling relied on immunoSEQ multiplex PCR, and the TCRdb table lists in-frame clones only, not all of them. For V, J and clone size, that table is used; D and trimming come from the DNA. This table holds about 280,000 clones, 85% found once. The source material was peripheral blood. The chain carries TRBV28 and TRBJ1-1; D is undetermined. This TCR derives from a man aged 50 to 59 with active or convalescent COVID-19. CDR3 nucleotide sequence: TGTGCCAGCAGTTTGGTAGGTACCTCAAGAGGGTTGAACACTGAAGCTTTCTTT. Translated: CASSLVGTSRGLNTEAFF.